This T cell receptor beta chain was sequenced during a study of blood T cell repertoires in COVID-19. Study context: Spain, Italy and the United States supplied samples that represented acute and convalescent COVID-19. PBMCs, B-cell-depleted T cells, or T cells were the source of the cDNA or gDNA that made up the material.

The method was immunoSEQ multiplex PCR; TCRdb's version includes in-frame clones alone and lacks a portion of them. The data contain around 45,000 clones, around 85% of them seen just once; the ten biggest clones take up under 9.5%. The CDR3 extends over 16 amino acids. Germline loops: CDR1 MNHEY, CDR2 SMNVEV (reference sequence). V shed 5 bases, J shed 5 bases, and the junction held 13 bases outside the gene matches. This chain uses TRBV27 with TRBJ2-5, with 8 nucleotides matching TRBD2. The origin of this receptor is a human donor in a cohort sampled during active COVID-19. The sequenced sample consisted of peripheral blood. The CDR3 coding sequence is TGTGCCAGCAGTCCCCCCCCGGGACTAGGGGTGGAGACCCAGTACTTC. Translating gives CASSPPPGLGVETQYF.